Listed here are 9 T cell receptor beta chains from one sample, sequenced in a study of blood T cell repertoires in COVID-19. Sequencing used immunoSEQ multiplex PCR; TCRdb keeps in-frame clones, though not all of them. Here the sample spans about 310,000 clones, about 90% being singletons. The sequencing input was peripheral blood. The receptors stem from a woman between 45 and 65 years old who had recovered from COVID-19.

This sequence joins TRBV4-3 and TRBJ1-4; D is perhaps TRBD1 (5 bases). CDR1 and CDR2 from the germline V gene are LGHNA and YSLEER. This CDR3 contains 17 residues. V shed 0 bases and J shed 7 bases, with 18 bases lying between them. The CDR3 coding sequence is TGCGCCAGCAGCCAAGATCCGTTTCGGGGGGTAGGTGAAAAACTGTTTTTT. Residues: CASSQDPFRGVGEKLFF.

This clone was counted many times. The V and J genes are TRBV28 and TRBJ2-7, with D hard to call. The CDR3 is 11 residues long. V was clipped by 7 bases and J by 5 bases, with 9 bases between them. Germline lookup yields CDR1 MDHEN and CDR2 SYDVKM. The CDR3 sequence: CASNGYNEQYF. CDR3 bases: TGTGCCAGCAACGGGTACAACGAGCAGTACTTC.

This sequence joins TRBV12-3 or TRBV12-4 and TRBJ2-5; D perhaps matches TRBD1 (6 bases). This CDR3 has 13 amino acids. Trimming cost V 5 bases and J 4 bases, with 11 bases left between them. As DNA, the CDR3 is TGTGCCAGCAGTGATACAGGGAGAGAGACCCAGTACTTC. It yields the protein CASSDTGRETQYF.

This clone was counted only a few times. The rearrangement links TRBV28 to TRBJ1-2; 7 positions match TRBD1. Trimming took 5 bases from V and 3 from J; bases not matched to a gene: 3. From germline, CDR1 is MDHEN and CDR2 SYDVKM. The CDR3 has 13 amino acids. CDR3 bases: TGTGCCAGCAGTGGGGGGACAGACTATGGCTACACCTTC. It translates to CASSGGTDYGYTF.

The chain employs TRBV7-9 and TRBJ1-3; 9 bases map to TRBD1. This CDR3 comprises 15 residues. Germline V gene sequence: CDR1 SEHNR, CDR2 FQNEAQ (reference sequence). Losses at the gene ends were 5 bases for V and 4 bases for J; bases not matched to a gene: 6. CDR3 in amino acids: CASSPTGGKGNTIYF. The CDR3 DNA is TGTGCCAGCAGCCCCACAGGGGGCAAAGGAAACACCATATATTTT.

The genes are TRBV24-1 and TRBJ2-5; 7 bases map to TRBD1. Germline CDR1 KGHDR, CDR2 SFDVKD. CDR3 length: 14 amino acids. Unmatched junction bases numbered 5, after V lost 8 bases and J lost 0 bases. The CDR3 protein is CATKRGRDQETQYF. CDR3 in DNA: TGTGCCACCAAGAGGGGGCGCGACCAAGAGACCCAGTACTTC.

The gene calls are TRBV19 and TRBJ2-5, with 7 bases aligning to TRBD2. Germline lookup yields CDR1 LNHDA and CDR2 SQIVND (reference sequence). The V and J ends lost 3 bases and 0 bases, in that order; junction bases with no gene match: 4. CDR3 length equals 15 residues. The CDR3 sequence is CASSMGGAHQETQYF. The DNA of the CDR3 is TGTGCCAGTAGTATGGGAGGGGCCCACCAAGAGACCCAGTACTTC. Together with reference TRBV19 and TRBJ2-5, the CDR3 gives the full variable domain: DGGITQSPKYLFRKEGQNVTLSCEQNLNHDAMYWYRQDPGQGLRLIYYSQIVNDFQKGDIAEGYSVSREKKESFPLTVTSAQKNPTAFYLCASSMGGAHQETQYFGPGTRLLVL.

The CDR3 nucleotides are TGTGCCAGCAGGGTGACCGGGGAGGCCTACAATGAGCAGTTCTTC. It yields the protein CASRVTGEAYNEQFF. The chain links TRBV2 to TRBJ2-1; tentative D call: TRBD2 (6 bases). This CDR3 spans 15 amino acids. Germline assignment: CDR1 SNHLY and CDR2 FYNNEI. V lost 6 bases and J 2 bases, leaving 14 bases between the germline ends. Looking up the rest from reference TRBV2 and TRBJ2-1 gives the full variable domain: EPEVTQTPSHQVTQMGQEVILRCVPISNHLYFYWYRQILGQKVEFLVSFYNNEISEKSEIFDDQFSVERPDGSNFTLKIRSTKLEDSAMYFCASRVTGEAYNEQFFGPGTRLTVL.

The chain couples TRBV5-4 to TRBJ2-5, with TRBD2 matching 13 bases. The CDR3 is made up of 16 amino acids. Germline V gene sequence: CDR1 SGHNT, CDR2 YYREEE (reference sequence). V lost 2 bases to trimming and J lost 6 bases; unmatched junction nucleotides: 7. Written as DNA, the CDR3 is TGTGCCAGCAGCTTCGTACTAGCGGGGGGGCCAAAGACCCAGTACTTC. Its protein product is CASSFVLAGGPKTQYF.